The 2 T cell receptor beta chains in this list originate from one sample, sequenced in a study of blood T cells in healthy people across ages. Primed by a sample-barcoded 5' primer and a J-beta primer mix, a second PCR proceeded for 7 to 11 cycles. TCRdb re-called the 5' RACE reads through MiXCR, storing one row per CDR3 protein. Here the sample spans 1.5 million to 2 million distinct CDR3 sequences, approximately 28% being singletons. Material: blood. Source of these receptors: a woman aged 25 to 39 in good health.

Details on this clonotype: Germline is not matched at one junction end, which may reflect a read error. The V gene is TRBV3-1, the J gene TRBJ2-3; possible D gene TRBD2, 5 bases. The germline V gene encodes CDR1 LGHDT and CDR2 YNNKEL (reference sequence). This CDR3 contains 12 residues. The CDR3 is CAGSQDDYTQYF. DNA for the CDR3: TGTGCCGGCAGCCAAGATGACTATACCCAGTATTTT.

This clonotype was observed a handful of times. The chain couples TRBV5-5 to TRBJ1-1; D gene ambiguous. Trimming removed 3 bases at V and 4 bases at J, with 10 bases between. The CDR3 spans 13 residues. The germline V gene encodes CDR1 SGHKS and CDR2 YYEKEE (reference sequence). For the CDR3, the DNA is TGTGCCAGCAGCTCCGAAGGGAGCACTGAAGCTTTCTTT. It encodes CASSSEGSTEAFF.